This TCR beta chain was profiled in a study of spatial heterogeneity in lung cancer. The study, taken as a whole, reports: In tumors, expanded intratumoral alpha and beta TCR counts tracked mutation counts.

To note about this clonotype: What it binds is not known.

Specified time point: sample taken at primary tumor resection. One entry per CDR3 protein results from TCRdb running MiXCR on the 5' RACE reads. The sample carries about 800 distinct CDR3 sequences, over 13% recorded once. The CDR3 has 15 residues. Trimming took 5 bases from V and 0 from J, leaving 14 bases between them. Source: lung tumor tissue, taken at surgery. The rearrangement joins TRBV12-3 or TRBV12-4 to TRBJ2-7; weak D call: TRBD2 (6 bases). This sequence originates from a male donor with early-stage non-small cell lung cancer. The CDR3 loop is CASSRPGGASYEQYF. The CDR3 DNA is TGTGCCAGCAGTCGCCCCGGGGGAGCCTCCTACGAGCAGTACTTC.